This T cell receptor (beta chain) is from a study of cytomegalovirus exposure and HLA in healthy donors. V was clipped by 4 bases and J by 1 base, with 7 bases between them. Germline V gene lookup returns CDR1 ENHRY and CDR2 SYGVKD. CDR3 length: 13 residues. The PCR contained 60 Vbeta and 13 Jbeta primers. TCRdb keeps only in-frame clones here, not all; method: immunoSEQ multiplex PCR. The sample has around 150,000 clones. V and J are TRBV10-3 and TRBJ1-1; D gene unclear. The source material was PBMCs. This receptor was obtained from a woman aged 60-75 years in good health and CMV-seronegative. The CDR3 sequence is CAISGYGNTEAFF. Written as DNA, the CDR3 is TGTGCCATCAGTGGGTACGGGAACACTGAAGCTTTCTTT.